The present T cell receptor (beta chain) was sequenced within a study of cytomegalovirus exposure and HLA in healthy donors. Germline CDR1 reads SGHDN; CDR2 reads FVKESK. The CDR3 runs 15 residues. Trimming left V 0 bases short and J 2 bases short, with 8 bases between. Method: immunoSEQ multiplex PCR; TCRdb's copy keeps in-frame clones and lacks some. The table includes roughly 60,000 clones, roughly 90% detected once. Sequenced sample: PBMCs. This clonotype originated in a woman in her twenties or thirties in good health and CMV-seronegative. The rearrangement links TRBV14 to TRBJ2-1; unclear D gene. CDR3 loop: CASSQDPRPYNEQFF. As DNA, the CDR3 is TGTGCCAGCAGCCAAGATCCTAGACCCTACAATGAGCAGTTCTTC.